Listed below are T cell receptor beta chains from one sample, sequenced in a study of blood T cell repertoires in COVID-19. Measured with immunoSEQ multiplex PCR; TCRdb has only the in-frame clones, and not every one. The data show more than 20,000 clones, more than 75% seen once. The sequenced sample was peripheral blood. The receptor set was obtained from a middle-aged man with active COVID-19. The CDR3 runs from the conserved cysteine through the conserved F or W. Each record gives: D gene, clone size, J gene, V gene, CDR3 DNA, CDR3 protein. D genes are given only for firm matches. Clone sizes are given selectively: once, few, many, or a class where the clone is expanded.

D: -
size: -
J: TRBJ2-4
V: TRBV9
DNA: TGTGCCAGCAGTGCTCAACAGGCCCTATTAGCCAAAAACATTCAGTACTTC
CDR3: CASSAQQALLAKNIQYF

D: TRBD2
size: -
J: TRBJ2-3
V: TRBV2
DNA: TGTGCCAGCAGCCCGACTAGCGGTACGCAGTATTTT
CDR3: CASSPTSGTQYF

D: -
size: -
J: TRBJ2-1
V: TRBV6-2/TRBV6-3
DNA: TGTGCCAGCAGTTTTGAGCGGGCCCACAATGAGCAGTTCTTC
CDR3: CASSFERAHNEQFF

D: TRBD2
size: -
J: TRBJ2-2
V: TRBV27
DNA: TGTGCCAGCAGTTTATTTAGCGGGAGAGGAACCGGGGAGCTGTTTTTT
CDR3: CASSLFSGRGTGELFF

D: TRBD1
size: -
J: TRBJ2-5
V: TRBV18
DNA: TGTGCCAGCTCACCCGGGACAGGGTTTAGGGAGACCCAGTACTTC
CDR3: CASSPGTGFRETQYF

D: TRBD1
size: -
J: TRBJ2-3
V: TRBV5-1
DNA: TGCGCCAGCAGTCGGACAGGGGTGGAGGGGACGCAGTATTTT
CDR3: CASSRTGVEGTQYF

D: TRBD2
size: -
J: TRBJ2-5
V: TRBV4-1
DNA: TGCGCCAGCTCACCACTAGCGGGGGGTCTCGACCTACCCAAAGAGACCCAGTACTTC
CDR3: CASSPLAGGLDLPKETQYF

D: TRBD2
size: few
J: TRBJ2-3
V: TRBV10-2
DNA: TGCGCCACCCAGAAGGGACTAGCGGGAGGGAATACAGATACGCAGTATTTT
CDR3: CATQKGLAGGNTDTQYF

D: -
size: once
J: TRBJ2-3
V: TRBV19
DNA: TGTGCCAGTAGCCTGGCCAGGTCCCTATGGTCAGATACGCAGTATTTT
CDR3: CASSLARSLWSDTQYF

D: TRBD1
size: -
J: TRBJ2-7
V: TRBV3-1/TRBV3-2
DNA: TGTGCCAGCAGCGGGACAGGGCAAACCCCCCAGTACTTC
CDR3: CASSGTGQTPQYF

D: TRBD2
size: -
J: TRBJ2-3
V: TRBV7-9
DNA: TGTGCCAGCAGCTTAAGCGGGAGCTCAGATACGCAGTATTTT
CDR3: CASSLSGSSDTQYF

D: TRBD2
size: -
J: TRBJ2-1
V: TRBV27
DNA: TGTGCCAGCAGTTTGGGAGGGGTCTCCTACAATGAGCAGTTCTTC
CDR3: CASSLGGVSYNEQFF

D: TRBD1
size: -
J: TRBJ2-7
V: TRBV7-2
DNA: TGTGCCAGCAGCTCCGATCCCGGGACAGGGGACGAGCAGTACTTC
CDR3: CASSSDPGTGDEQYF

D: TRBD1
size: -
J: TRBJ2-7
V: TRBV7-2
DNA: TGTGCCAGCAGCTTGATGGGGACAGACAACTACGAGCAGTACTTC
CDR3: CASSLMGTDNYEQYF

D: TRBD1
size: -
J: TRBJ1-1
V: TRBV7-2
DNA: TGTGCCAGCAGCCGACAGGGTAACACTGAAGCTTTCTTT
CDR3: CASSRQGNTEAFF

D: TRBD1
size: -
J: TRBJ1-2
V: TRBV7-2
DNA: TGTGCCAGCAGCTTAGCGCGGACAGGGGGAAACTATGGCTACACCTTC
CDR3: CASSLARTGGNYGYTF

D: -
size: -
J: TRBJ2-3
V: TRBV21-1
DNA: TGTGCCAGCAGCAAGGTCCGTACCTCCTTAACTCCGTATTTT
CDR3: CASSKVRTSLTPYF

D: -
size: -
J: TRBJ2-1
V: TRBV19
DNA: TGTGCCAGTAGTATAGTTACTACTTCTCTACACAATGAGCAGTTCTTC
CDR3: CASSIVTTSLHNEQFF

D: -
size: -
J: TRBJ1-4
V: TRBV18
DNA: TGTGCCAGCTCACCGCTGCCAGGCACTAATGAAAAACTGTTTTTT
CDR3: CASSPLPGTNEKLFF

D: TRBD1
size: few
J: TRBJ2-2
V: TRBV7-9
DNA: TGTGCCAGCGACAGGGCGAACACCGGGGAGCTGTTTTTT
CDR3: CASDRANTGELFF

D: -
size: -
J: TRBJ1-1
V: TRBV6-2/TRBV6-3
DNA: TGTGCCAGCAGTTACGGGAGGGCACTCACTGAAGCTTTCTTT
CDR3: CASSYGRALTEAFF

D: TRBD1
size: -
J: TRBJ1-4
V: TRBV5-1
DNA: TGCGCCAGCAGCACGCAGGGGGTCGGCATTGGGAATGAAAAACTGTTTTTT
CDR3: CASSTQGVGIGNEKLFF

D: TRBD1
size: -
J: TRBJ2-5
V: TRBV14
DNA: TGTGCCAGCAGCCAAGAGGCCGGGACAGCCCAAGAGACCCAGTACTTC
CDR3: CASSQEAGTAQETQYF

D: -
size: -
J: TRBJ1-2
V: TRBV19
DNA: TGTGCCAGTAGTATAAGGTCCGACATCCTCTATGGCTACACCTTC
CDR3: CASSIRSDILYGYTF

D: -
size: -
J: TRBJ2-5
V: TRBV5-1
DNA: TGCGCCAGCAGCTTGGCTCAGGTTTCCCAAGAGACCCAGTACTTC
CDR3: CASSLAQVSQETQYF

D: -
size: -
J: TRBJ2-4
V: TRBV6-8
DNA: TGTGCCAGTCCGGAGACTAGAGGAAAAGCCAAAAACATTCAGTACTTC
CDR3: CASPETRGKAKNIQYF

D: TRBD1
size: -
J: TRBJ1-1
V: TRBV5-1
DNA: TGCGCCAGCACCAGTGGGACAGGGGCCTTGAACACTGAAGCTTTCTTT
CDR3: CASTSGTGALNTEAFF

D: -
size: -
J: TRBJ2-7
V: TRBV7-6
DNA: TGTGCCAGCAGCTCCACGGGGGTCCGCGACGAGCAGTACTTC
CDR3: CASSSTGVRDEQYF

D: TRBD1
size: -
J: TRBJ2-5
V: TRBV7-9
DNA: TGTGCCAGCAGCGCGATACAGGGGGCCGGGGAGACCCAGTACTTC
CDR3: CASSAIQGAGETQYF

D: TRBD1
size: -
J: TRBJ1-1
V: TRBV5-1
DNA: TGCGCCAGCAGCACACAGGGGAGGAGGGACACTGAAGCTTTCTTT
CDR3: CASSTQGRRDTEAFF

D: TRBD2
size: -
J: TRBJ2-1
V: TRBV24-1
DNA: TGTGCCACCAGTGATGCAGCGGGGTCCTCCTACAATGAGCAGTTCTTC
CDR3: CATSDAAGSSYNEQFF

D: -
size: -
J: TRBJ2-3
V: TRBV7-9
DNA: TGTGCCAGCAGGCCCTGGGGCCCAGATACGCAGTATTTT
CDR3: CASRPWGPDTQYF

D: -
size: -
J: TRBJ2-4
V: TRBV28
DNA: TGTGCCAGCAGTTTCAGGTTGGTGGGGCTAGCCAAAAACATTCAGTACTTC
CDR3: CASSFRLVGLAKNIQYF

D: TRBD1
size: -
J: TRBJ2-6
V: TRBV2
DNA: TGTGCCAGCATGAAAGACAGGGGTGTCGCTGGGGCCAACGTCCTGACTTTC
CDR3: CASMKDRGVAGANVLTF

D: -
size: -
J: TRBJ2-3
V: TRBV4-3
DNA: TGCGCCAGCAGCCAAGACTGGCTCAATACGCAGTATTTT
CDR3: CASSQDWLNTQYF

D: -
size: -
J: TRBJ2-3
V: TRBV4-3
DNA: TGCGCCAGCAGTCAAGGAGGGGGCTTTGTCAGCACAGATACGCAGTATTTT
CDR3: CASSQGGGFVSTDTQYF

D: TRBD2
size: -
J: TRBJ2-1
V: TRBV4-3
DNA: TGCGCCAGCAGCCAAGATTTCAGCGGGGGGGCCGGTGAGCAGTTCTTC
CDR3: CASSQDFSGGAGEQFF

D: -
size: -
J: TRBJ2-5
V: TRBV19
DNA: TGTGCCAGTAGTATTGGGGCTCCTCGCCAAGAGACCCAGTACTTC
CDR3: CASSIGAPRQETQYF

D: TRBD1
size: -
J: TRBJ2-7
V: TRBV5-1
DNA: TGCGCCAGCAGCTTGGCCGACAGGGTTTCCGAGCAGTACTTC
CDR3: CASSLADRVSEQYF

D: -
size: -
J: TRBJ2-6
V: TRBV2
DNA: TGTGCCAGCAGTGGTCAGGCTGGGGCCAACGTCCTGACTTTC
CDR3: CASSGQAGANVLTF

D: -
size: -
J: TRBJ1-2
V: TRBV18
DNA: TGTGCCAGCTCACCATTAGGGACTTCTAACTATGGCTACACCTTC
CDR3: CASSPLGTSNYGYTF

D: -
size: -
J: TRBJ2-7
V: TRBV5-4
DNA: TGTGCCAGCAGCTTATGGGGCCGGAGGGCCGGGGACGAGCAGTACTTC
CDR3: CASSLWGRRAGDEQYF

D: -
size: -
J: TRBJ2-7
V: TRBV27
DNA: TGTGCCAGCAGTCCGCTCTGGGCGGGGGAGCAGTACTTC
CDR3: CASSPLWAGEQYF

D: TRBD1
size: -
J: TRBJ1-2
V: TRBV10-3
DNA: TGTGCCATCAGTGCCGCGACAGGGGGGGTCCTTGGTGGCTACACCTTC
CDR3: CAISAATGGVLGGYTF

D: -
size: -
J: TRBJ2-7
V: TRBV7-2
DNA: TGTGCCAGCAGCTTAGGTCGGAGCGACGAGCAGTACTTC
CDR3: CASSLGRSDEQYF

D: TRBD2
size: once
J: TRBJ2-1
V: TRBV11-2
DNA: TGTGCCAGCAGCTTAATCGGCGGGAGGGCCCCCAGTGAGCAGTTCTTC
CDR3: CASSLIGGRAPSEQFF

D: TRBD1
size: -
J: TRBJ1-2
V: TRBV29-1
DNA: TGCAGCGTGAAACGGGACAGGGGTAACTATGGCTACACCTTC
CDR3: CSVKRDRGNYGYTF

D: TRBD1
size: -
J: TRBJ2-7
V: TRBV6-5
DNA: TGTGCCAGCAGTTCCGGGACAGGGTCTTCCGAGCAGTACTTC
CDR3: CASSSGTGSSEQYF

D: -
size: once
J: TRBJ2-6
V: TRBV19
DNA: TGTGCCAGTAGTATGTGGCGGGGCTCTGGGGCCAACGTCCTGACTTTC
CDR3: CASSMWRGSGANVLTF

D: TRBD1
size: -
J: TRBJ1-1
V: TRBV25-1
DNA: TGTGCCAGCAGTGACTCTGGACAGGGGGTCACTGAAGCTTTCTTT
CDR3: CASSDSGQGVTEAFF

D: -
size: -
J: TRBJ2-3
V: TRBV27
DNA: TGTGCCAGCAGTTTACATTGGGAGTACACAGATACGCAGTATTTT
CDR3: CASSLHWEYTDTQYF

D: TRBD2
size: once
J: TRBJ2-3
V: TRBV6-5
DNA: TGTGCCAGCAGGCTGGGGGGACTAGTTGGTACGCAGTATTTT
CDR3: CASRLGGLVGTQYF

D: TRBD2
size: -
J: TRBJ2-2
V: TRBV28
DNA: TGTGCCAGCAGGACGACTTATCGAGCGGGGGCGAACACCGGGGAGCTGTTTTTT
CDR3: CASRTTYRAGANTGELFF

D: TRBD1
size: -
J: TRBJ1-3
V: TRBV5-1
DNA: TGCGCCAGCAGCCTGGGCGTTACAGGGGGCAGAAACACCATATATTTT
CDR3: CASSLGVTGGRNTIYF

D: TRBD1
size: once
J: TRBJ1-1
V: TRBV19
DNA: TGTGCCAGTAGTACACAGGGGGCCGTGCCAATTCAAGCTTTCTTT
CDR3: CASSTQGAVPIQAFF

D: TRBD2
size: -
J: TRBJ2-1
V: TRBV4-1
DNA: TGCGCCAGCAGCCAAGCTCCGGGACTAGCGGGGGGGAGCTCCTACAATGAGCAGTTCTTC
CDR3: CASSQAPGLAGGSSYNEQFF

D: -
size: -
J: TRBJ2-7
V: TRBV28
DNA: TGTGCCAGCAGTATCCCCGGGAGCTCCTACGAGCAGTACTTC
CDR3: CASSIPGSSYEQYF

D: -
size: -
J: TRBJ2-3
V: TRBV13
DNA: TGTGCCAGCAGCTTAGGCCTCACAGATACGCAGTATTTT
CDR3: CASSLGLTDTQYF